Listed below are T cell receptor beta chains from one sample, sequenced in a study of post-analysis software for immune sequencing data. One entry per CDR3 protein results from TCRdb running MiXCR on the PCR reads. This sample has approximately 770,000 distinct CDR3 sequences, with around 45% found just once. Sequenced material: blood. The receptors stem from a girl aged 10 to 17 with multiple sclerosis. CDR3s include the opening cysteine and the closing phenylalanine or tryptophan. Fields, in order: clone size, J gene, D gene, V gene, CDR3 DNA, CDR3 protein. D genes are given only for firm matches. Clone sizes are given selectively: once, few, many, or a class where the clone is expanded.

clone size: .
J gene: TRBJ2-1
D gene: TRBD2
V gene: TRBV25-1
CDR3 DNA: TGTGCCAGCAGTGAATATGCCGGACCAGGACTAGCGGGAGGTAATGAGCAGTTCTTC
CDR3 protein: CASSEYAGPGLAGGNEQFF

clone size: few
J gene: TRBJ2-1
D gene: .
V gene: TRBV27
CDR3 DNA: TGTGCCAGCAGTTCGAGAGTGGAGGGAGGCATCAATGAGCAGTTCTTC
CDR3 protein: CASSSRVEGGINEQFF

clone size: few
J gene: TRBJ2-1
D gene: TRBD2
V gene: TRBV11-1
CDR3 DNA: TGTGCCAGCAGCTCGGGGGGGCCGTCCTACAATGAGCAGTTCTTC
CDR3 protein: CASSSGGPSYNEQFF

clone size: few
J gene: TRBJ2-1
D gene: .
V gene: TRBV6-5
CDR3 DNA: TGTGCCAGCAGCCACTACGGACAGAGCTCCTACAATGAGCAGTTCTTC
CDR3 protein: CASSHYGQSSYNEQFF

clone size: .
J gene: TRBJ2-5
D gene: .
V gene: TRBV3-1
CDR3 DNA: TGTGCCAGCAGCCTAACTAGGGCTGCTTGGGAGACCCAGTACTTC
CDR3 protein: CASSLTRAAWETQYF

clone size: .
J gene: TRBJ1-2
D gene: .
V gene: TRBV10-2
CDR3 DNA: TGCGCCAGCAGTTTATTTTTACTGAACTATGGCTACACCTTC
CDR3 protein: CASSLFLLNYGYTF

clone size: .
J gene: TRBJ2-3
D gene: .
V gene: TRBV28
CDR3 DNA: TGTGCCAGCAGTTTTCCCCCGGGCGCCGACTACACAGATACGCAGTATTTT
CDR3 protein: CASSFPPGADYTDTQYF

clone size: .
J gene: TRBJ1-1
D gene: TRBD1
V gene: TRBV5-6
CDR3 DNA: TGTGCCAGCAGCAGAACGACAGGGGGGAACACTGAAGCTTTCTTT
CDR3 protein: CASSRTTGGNTEAFF

clone size: few
J gene: TRBJ2-5
D gene: TRBD2
V gene: TRBV2
CDR3 DNA: TGTGCCAGCAGTGGCATACTAGCGGGAGGTCAGGAGACCCAGTACTTC
CDR3 protein: CASSGILAGGQETQYF

clone size: .
J gene: TRBJ1-2
D gene: TRBD1
V gene: TRBV7-8
CDR3 DNA: TGTGCCAGCAGCCCATGGACAGGGCCCACTCTCGTTGGCTACACCTTC
CDR3 protein: CASSPWTGPTLVGYTF

clone size: .
J gene: TRBJ2-5
D gene: .
V gene: TRBV3-1
CDR3 DNA: TGTGCCAGCAGCCAAGATTTGGTACCGGGTGGAAAGACCCAGTACTTC
CDR3 protein: CASSQDLVPGGKTQYF

clone size: .
J gene: TRBJ2-7
D gene: TRBD1
V gene: TRBV7-9
CDR3 DNA: TGTGCCAGCAGGGGCCGGGACAGTATCGACGAGCAGTACTTC
CDR3 protein: CASRGRDSIDEQYF

clone size: few
J gene: TRBJ1-1
D gene: .
V gene: TRBV4-2
CDR3 DNA: TGTGCCAGCAGCCAAATAGGGGTGAACACTGAAGCTTTCTTT
CDR3 protein: CASSQIGVNTEAFF

clone size: .
J gene: TRBJ1-2
D gene: .
V gene: TRBV6-5
CDR3 DNA: TGTGCCAGCAGTTATGGACTGGCAAACTATGGCTACACCTTC
CDR3 protein: CASSYGLANYGYTF

clone size: few
J gene: TRBJ2-5
D gene: .
V gene: TRBV25-1
CDR3 DNA: TGTGCCAGCAGTGAATATTTCGGGGACCAAGAGACCCAGTACTTC
CDR3 protein: CASSEYFGDQETQYF